These T cell receptor beta chains were read from a single sample in a study of technical replicates of blood from a few donors. Generated by immunoSEQ multiplex PCR, the TCRdb table keeps only in-frame clones and is missing some. The sample includes under 90,000 clones, roughly 90% of them seen just once. Specimen: T cells isolated from PBMCs. These TCRs come from a human donor in good health. Both conserved end residues are part of each CDR3. A D gene is named only where the DNA matches it firmly. Size tells how often a clone was seen (once, few, many) or the class of an expanded clone, and some rows leave it out.

D gene,V gene,J gene,clone size,CDR3 DNA,CDR3 protein
NA,TRBV7-9,TRBJ2-5,NA,TGTGCCAGCAGCTACCCGACGTCAGACTCAGCCCAAGAGACCCAGTACTTC,CASSYPTSDSAQETQYF
NA,TRBV10-3,TRBJ1-2,few,TGTGCCATCAGTGATCGGGCGGCAGGAGGCTATGGCTACACCTTC,CAISDRAAGGYGYTF
NA,TRBV19,TRBJ1-5,NA,TGTGCCAGTAGTATGTTAGGGGATCAGCCCCAGCATTTT,CASSMLGDQPQHF
TRBD2,TRBV2,TRBJ2-5,NA,TGTGCCAGCAGCCCACCCCTAGCGGGGGTTCAAGAGACCCAGTACTTC,CASSPPLAGVQETQYF
TRBD2,TRBV11-3,TRBJ2-2,NA,TGTGCCAGCAGCGGCGGAGTAGCGGGAGCGCGCGGGGAGCTGTTTTTT,CASSGGVAGARGELFF
NA,TRBV4-1,TRBJ1-5,NA,TGCGCCAGCAGCCAAGATCAGGGGAATCAGCCCCAGCATTTT,CASSQDQGNQPQHF
NA,TRBV2,TRBJ2-5,NA,TGTGCCAGCAGTGAAAATGTAGAGGGCGGGGAAGAGACCCAGTACTTC,CASSENVEGGEETQYF
TRBD2,TRBV6-5,TRBJ2-2,NA,TGTGCCAGCAGTTACACAAGCGGGGGGACCGGGGAGCTGTTTTTT,CASSYTSGGTGELFF
TRBD2,TRBV30,TRBJ2-3,NA,TGTGCCTGGAGTGTACGGGCGGGGGGGCGCACAGATACGCAGTATTTT,CAWSVRAGGRTDTQYF
NA,TRBV2,TRBJ1-1,NA,TGTGCCAGCAGTGTGATTTCACGGGGGTTGGGTGAAGCTTTCTTT,CASSVISRGLGEAFF
TRBD1,TRBV9,TRBJ1-5,NA,TGTGCCAGCAGCGTCGGGACAGGGGTCAATCAGCCCCAGCATTTT,CASSVGTGVNQPQHF
NA,TRBV7-6,TRBJ2-7,NA,TGTGCCAGCAGCTTGGCCGAAGGGGCCGAGCAGTACTTC,CASSLAEGAEQYF
TRBD1,TRBV4-1,TRBJ1-1,few,TGCGCCAGCAGCAGACGCCGGGACAGGAAAAACACTGAAGCTTTCTTT,CASSRRRDRKNTEAFF
TRBD1,TRBV28,TRBJ1-4,NA,TGTGCCAGCAGTCCGGGGACAGAGGGGCGTCTTGGGGAAAAACTGTTTTTT,CASSPGTEGRLGEKLFF
NA,TRBV27,TRBJ1-1,once,TGTGCCAGCAGTTTTAATCGGGGGGGGTGGAAGAACACTGAAGCTTTCTTT,CASSFNRGGWKNTEAFF
NA,TRBV5-1,TRBJ2-7,NA,TGCGCCAGCAGCTTCGGGACTTATTCCTACGAGCAGTACTTC,CASSFGTYSYEQYF
NA,TRBV30,TRBJ1-1,NA,TGTGCCTGGACTTTGGGGGCATCGAACACTGAAGCTTTCTTT,CAWTLGASNTEAFF
NA,TRBV13,TRBJ2-1,NA,TGTGCCAGCAGCCCTACAGGGCCATACAATGAGCAGTTCTTC,CASSPTGPYNEQFF
NA,TRBV18,TRBJ2-1,NA,TGTGCCAGCTCACCAATGGAAGGGAAACGGGGTGAGCAGTTCTTC,CASSPMEGKRGEQFF
TRBD1,TRBV7-9,TRBJ1-2,NA,TGTGCCAGCGGGACAGGAGACCACTATGGCTACACCTTC,CASGTGDHYGYTF
NA,TRBV11-3,TRBJ1-1,once,TGTGCCAGCAGCTTAGGGGACAATTGGAACACTGAAGCTTTCTTT,CASSLGDNWNTEAFF
TRBD1,TRBV29-1,TRBJ2-2,NA,TGCAGCGTCAGGGGGCTGACCGGGGAGCTGTTTTTT,CSVRGLTGELFF
TRBD1,TRBV14,TRBJ2-7,NA,TGTGCCAGCAGCCACGTCGGGACAGTATACGAGCAGTACTTC,CASSHVGTVYEQYF
TRBD2,TRBV4-2,TRBJ2-1,NA,TGTGCCAGCAGCCAAGAAATAGGACTAGCGGGAGCGCAGTTCTTC,CASSQEIGLAGAQFF
TRBD1,TRBV19,TRBJ2-7,NA,TGTGCCAGTAGGCCGGGACAGGGAGCCTACGAGCAGTACTTC,CASRPGQGAYEQYF
NA,TRBV27,TRBJ2-3,NA,TGTGCCAGCAGTTTACAGCACCGAGCCAGGATTAGCGGTCGTGGGAGGGATACGCAGTATTTT,CASSLQHRARISGRGRDTQYF
NA,TRBV6-5,TRBJ2-7,once,TGTGCCAGCAGTACTTTCGGTCTCCACGAGCAGTACTTC,CASSTFGLHEQYF
NA,TRBV25-1,TRBJ1-2,NA,TGTGCCAGCAGTGAATCGGCGGACTATGGCTACACCTTC,CASSESADYGYTF
NA,TRBV9,TRBJ2-2,NA,TGTGCCAGCAGCGTAGCTAGGAACACCGGGGAGCTGTTTTTT,CASSVARNTGELFF
NA,TRBV19,TRBJ1-1,NA,TGTGCCTCTGGACAGTCCTCCGTCCTTTTGAACACTGAAGCTTTCTTT,CASGQSSVLLNTEAFF
NA,TRBV5-1,TRBJ2-3,once,TGCGCCAGCAGCTTGGACGGACTTAGCACAGATACGCAGTATTTT,CASSLDGLSTDTQYF
NA,TRBV5-6,TRBJ1-1,NA,TGTGCCAGCAGCCCCGAGATGAACACTGAAGCTTTCTTT,CASSPEMNTEAFF
TRBD1,TRBV7-9,TRBJ2-7,once,TGTGCCAGCAGCGGGACAGGGCGCAACGAGCAGTACTTC,CASSGTGRNEQYF
TRBD1,TRBV25-1,TRBJ2-3,NA,TGTGCCAGCAGTGTCTTGACAGGGGGTGGAGATACGCAGTATTTT,CASSVLTGGGDTQYF
TRBD1,TRBV29-1,TRBJ1-1,NA,TGCAGCGTTGCAGACAGGGGGTTGGGGACGGCTTTCTTT,CSVADRGLGTAFF
TRBD1,TRBV7-8,TRBJ1-1,NA,TGTGCCAGCAGCTTAGCAGGGGGCGCTTTTCCGACTGAAGCTTTCTTT,CASSLAGGAFPTEAFF
TRBD1,TRBV7-9,TRBJ2-7,NA,TGTGCCAGCAGCTTGGGCGGACAGGGGGGTTCCTACGAGCAGTACTTC,CASSLGGQGGSYEQYF
NA,TRBV6-5,TRBJ1-5,NA,TGTGCCAGCAGCGGAGTCACGGGGCAGCCCCAGCATTTT,CASSGVTGQPQHF
NA,TRBV5-1,TRBJ2-2,NA,TGCGCCAGCAGCGGGCAATTCGGGGAGCTGTTTTTT,CASSGQFGELFF
TRBD2,TRBV5-1,TRBJ2-7,NA,TGCGCCAGCAGCTTGGTAACTAGCGGGGGTGGGGACCTCTACGAGCAGTACTTC,CASSLVTSGGGDLYEQYF
NA,TRBV6-6,TRBJ1-2,once,TGTGCCAGCAGTTCCCAGGGATATGGCTACACCTTC,CASSSQGYGYTF
TRBD2,TRBV7-3,TRBJ2-1,NA,TGTGCCAGCAGTAACCAGCGGGGGGGGGAGCAGTTCTTC,CASSNQRGGEQFF
TRBD1,TRBV29-1,TRBJ2-7,NA,TGCAGCGCGTTCCTCGGGACAGGGTCCTACGAGCAGTACTTC,CSAFLGTGSYEQYF
NA,TRBV30,TRBJ2-3,NA,TGTGCCTGGAGCGCCTCTAGGCCCGGCGCAGATACGCAGTATTTT,CAWSASRPGADTQYF
NA,TRBV2,TRBJ1-1,NA,TGTGCCAGCAACTGGGGGCCGAACACTGAAGCTTTCTTT,CASNWGPNTEAFF
NA,TRBV4-1,TRBJ1-3,NA,TGCGCCAGCAGCCAAGCTACTCGGTCTGGAAACACCATATATTTT,CASSQATRSGNTIYF
TRBD2,TRBV30,TRBJ2-3,NA,TGTGCCGGGGGGTCCCCAGCGGGGGGGACAGATACGCAGTATTTT,CAGGSPAGGTDTQYF
TRBD2,TRBV30,TRBJ2-7,NA,TGTGCCTGGAGGGTAGCGGGGGGCGTGGGGTCCTACGAGCAGTACTTC,CAWRVAGGVGSYEQYF
TRBD1,TRBV7-9,TRBJ2-7,NA,TGTGCCAGCAGCCCTCGGACAGGGGGCTACGAGCAGTACTTC,CASSPRTGGYEQYF
TRBD1,TRBV27,TRBJ2-7,NA,TGTGCCAGCAGCAAGGACAGGCTTTCCTACGAGCAGTACTTC,CASSKDRLSYEQYF
NA,TRBV27,TRBJ2-6,NA,TGTGCCACCCAGGGGCTCCAGTCTGGGGCCAACGTCCTGACTTTC,CATQGLQSGANVLTF
TRBD1,TRBV19,TRBJ1-2,once,TGTGCCAGTAGTAGTGGACAGGATCATGGCTACACCTTC,CASSSGQDHGYTF
TRBD2,TRBV7-9,TRBJ2-3,NA,TGTGCCAGCAGCCTGGGGACTAGCGTTTCAGATACGCAGTATTTT,CASSLGTSVSDTQYF
TRBD1,TRBV7-8,TRBJ2-7,NA,TGTGCCAGCAGCTCCGGGACAGCAAGATACGAGCAGTACTTC,CASSSGTARYEQYF